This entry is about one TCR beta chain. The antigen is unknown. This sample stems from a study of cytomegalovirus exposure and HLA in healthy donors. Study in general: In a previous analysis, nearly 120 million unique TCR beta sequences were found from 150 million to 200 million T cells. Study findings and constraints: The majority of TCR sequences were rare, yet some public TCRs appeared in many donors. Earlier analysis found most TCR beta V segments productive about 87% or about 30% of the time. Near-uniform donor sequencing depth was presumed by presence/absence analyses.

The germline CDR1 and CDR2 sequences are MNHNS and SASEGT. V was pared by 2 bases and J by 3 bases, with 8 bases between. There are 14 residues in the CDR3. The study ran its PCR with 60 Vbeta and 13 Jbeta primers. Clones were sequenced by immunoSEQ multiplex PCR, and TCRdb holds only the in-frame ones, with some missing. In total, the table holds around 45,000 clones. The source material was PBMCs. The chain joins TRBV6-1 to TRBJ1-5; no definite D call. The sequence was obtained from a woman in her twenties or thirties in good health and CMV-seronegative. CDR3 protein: CASSELSFNQPQHF. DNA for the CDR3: TGTGCCAGCAGTGAACTAAGCTTCAATCAGCCCCAGCATTTT.